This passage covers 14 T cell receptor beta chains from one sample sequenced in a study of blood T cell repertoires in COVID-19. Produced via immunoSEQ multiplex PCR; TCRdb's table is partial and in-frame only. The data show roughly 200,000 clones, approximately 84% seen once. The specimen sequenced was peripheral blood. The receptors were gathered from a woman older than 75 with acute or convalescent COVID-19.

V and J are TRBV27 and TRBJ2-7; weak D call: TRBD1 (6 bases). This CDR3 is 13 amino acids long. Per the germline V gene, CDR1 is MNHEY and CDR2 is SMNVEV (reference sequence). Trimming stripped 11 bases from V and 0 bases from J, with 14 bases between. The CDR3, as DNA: TGTGCCGCCTCTAAGGACAGCTCCTACGAGCAGTACTTC. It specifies CAASKDSSYEQYF.

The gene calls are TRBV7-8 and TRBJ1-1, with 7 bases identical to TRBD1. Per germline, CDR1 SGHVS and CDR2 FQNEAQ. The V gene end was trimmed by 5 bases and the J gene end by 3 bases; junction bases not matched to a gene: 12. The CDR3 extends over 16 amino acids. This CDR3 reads CASSRADRRIHTEAFF. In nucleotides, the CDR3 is TGTGCCAGCAGCCGCGCGGACAGGAGGATACACACTGAAGCTTTCTTT.

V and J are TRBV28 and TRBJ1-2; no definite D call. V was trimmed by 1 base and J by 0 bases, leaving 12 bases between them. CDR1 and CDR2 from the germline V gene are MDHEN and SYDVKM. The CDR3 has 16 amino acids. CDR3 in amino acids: CASSLSWQSSNYGYTF. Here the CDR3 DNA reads TGTGCCAGCAGTTTATCGTGGCAGTCTTCTAACTATGGCTACACCTTC.

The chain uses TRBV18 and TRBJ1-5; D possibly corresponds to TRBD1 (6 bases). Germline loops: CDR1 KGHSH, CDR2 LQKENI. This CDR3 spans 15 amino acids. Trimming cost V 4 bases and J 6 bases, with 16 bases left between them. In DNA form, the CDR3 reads TGTGCCAGCTCACTGGGGACGGGACATTCTCAGCCCCAGCATTTT. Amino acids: CASSLGTGHSQPQHF.

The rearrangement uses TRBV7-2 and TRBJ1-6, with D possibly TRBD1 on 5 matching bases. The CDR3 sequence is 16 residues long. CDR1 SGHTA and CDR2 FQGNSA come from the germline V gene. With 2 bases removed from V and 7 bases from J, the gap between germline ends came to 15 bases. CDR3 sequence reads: CASSLRSPGLNSPLHF. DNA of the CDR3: TGTGCCAGCAGCTTACGGTCCCCAGGGTTGAATTCACCCCTCCACTTT.

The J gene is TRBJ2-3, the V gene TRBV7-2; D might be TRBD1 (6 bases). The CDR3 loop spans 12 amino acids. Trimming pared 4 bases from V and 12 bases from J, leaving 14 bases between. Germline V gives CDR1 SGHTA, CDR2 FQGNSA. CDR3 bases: TGTGCCAGCAGCTACGAGGGGGTCATACAGTATTTT. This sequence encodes CASSYEGVIQYF.

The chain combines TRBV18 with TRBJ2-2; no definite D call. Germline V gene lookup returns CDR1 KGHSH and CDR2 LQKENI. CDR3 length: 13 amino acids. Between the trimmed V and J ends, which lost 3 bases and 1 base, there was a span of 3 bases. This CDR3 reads CASSPQNTGELFF. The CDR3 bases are TGTGCCAGCTCACCCCAGAACACCGGGGAGCTGTTTTTT. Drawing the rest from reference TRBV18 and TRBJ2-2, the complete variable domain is NAGVMQNPRHLVRRRGQEARLRCSPMKGHSHVYWYRQLPEEGLKFMVYLQKENIIDESGMPKERFSAEFPKEGPSILRIQQVVRGDSAAYFCASSPQNTGELFFGEGSRLTVL.

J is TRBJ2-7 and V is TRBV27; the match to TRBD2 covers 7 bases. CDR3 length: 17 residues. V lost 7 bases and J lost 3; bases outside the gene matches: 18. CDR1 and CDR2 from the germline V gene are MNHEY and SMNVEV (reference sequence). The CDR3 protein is CASTFPWGGKPFYEQYF. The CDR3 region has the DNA TGTGCCAGCACTTTTCCTTGGGGGGGGAAGCCGTTCTACGAGCAGTACTTC.

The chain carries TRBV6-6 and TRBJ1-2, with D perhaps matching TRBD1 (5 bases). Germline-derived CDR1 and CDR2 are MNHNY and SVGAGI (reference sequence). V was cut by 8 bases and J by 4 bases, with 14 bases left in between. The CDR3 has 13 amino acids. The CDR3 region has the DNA TGTGCCAGCCGAGGAGGGGTCCTCTATGGCTACACCTTC. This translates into CASRGGVLYGYTF.

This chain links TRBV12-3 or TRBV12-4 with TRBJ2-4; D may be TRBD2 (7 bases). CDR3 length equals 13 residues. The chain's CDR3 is CVVGGASKNIQYF. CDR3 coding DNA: TGTGTGGTAGGGGGGGCTTCGAAAAACATTCAGTACTTC.

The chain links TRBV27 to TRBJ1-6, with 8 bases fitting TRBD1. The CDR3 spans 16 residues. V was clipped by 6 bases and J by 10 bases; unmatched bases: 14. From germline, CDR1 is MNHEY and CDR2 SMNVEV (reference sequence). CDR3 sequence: CASSRLRDRIYSPLHF. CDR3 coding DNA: TGTGCCAGCAGCCGACTTCGGGACAGGATATACTCACCCCTCCACTTT.

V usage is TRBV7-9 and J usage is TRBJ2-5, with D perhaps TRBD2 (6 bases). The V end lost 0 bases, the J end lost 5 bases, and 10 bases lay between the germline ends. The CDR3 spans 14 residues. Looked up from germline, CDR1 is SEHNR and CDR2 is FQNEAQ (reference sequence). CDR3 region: CASSLAGLAETQYF. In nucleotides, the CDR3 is TGTGCCAGCAGCTTAGCGGGGCTAGCGGAGACCCAGTACTTC.

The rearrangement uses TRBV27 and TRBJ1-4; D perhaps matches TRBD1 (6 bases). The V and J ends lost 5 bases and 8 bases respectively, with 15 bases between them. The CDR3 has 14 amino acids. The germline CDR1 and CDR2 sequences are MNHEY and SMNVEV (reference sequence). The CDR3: CASSSQRGGEKLFF. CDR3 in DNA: TGTGCCAGCAGTAGCCAGCGGGGGGGCGAAAAACTGTTTTTT.

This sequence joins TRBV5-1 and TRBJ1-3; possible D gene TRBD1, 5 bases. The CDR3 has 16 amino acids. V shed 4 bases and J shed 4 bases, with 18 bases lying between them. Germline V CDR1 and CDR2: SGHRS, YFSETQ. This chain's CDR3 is CASSPGHGAGGNTIYF. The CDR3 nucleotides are TGCGCCAGCAGCCCGGGCCATGGGGCCGGGGGAAACACCATATATTTT.